The 10 T cell receptor beta chains given below trace back to one sample, sequenced in a study of T cell repertoires in cytomegalovirus infection. The antigens for these receptors are not known. TCRdb ran MiXCR on the reads and lists one entry per CDR3 protein. The sample lists approximately 600,000 distinct CDR3 sequences, over 35% occurring once. Sequenced here: cultured PBMCs, sampled from culture after CMV antigen stimulation. These receptors came from a human donor in good health (CMV status not recorded). Some clones in this sample may be carry-over from other donors' samples.

This clonotype was seen only once. V gene TRBV4-1 combines with J gene TRBJ2-7; the D is unclear. The germline V gene encodes CDR1 MGHRA and CDR2 YSYEKL. V lost 5 bases and J 3 bases, leaving 11 bases between the germline ends. The CDR3 covers 13 residues. The CDR3 DNA reads TGCGCCAGCAGCAGCCAATTCAACTACGAGCAGTACTTC. Its protein product is CASSSQFNYEQYF.

The gene calls are TRBV2 and TRBJ1-2; D gene uncertain. The germline V gene encodes CDR1 SNHLY and CDR2 FYNNEI. V gave up 3 bases and J gave up 8 bases, with 7 bases separating them. The CDR3 contains 11 residues. CDR3 in amino acids: CASSEALGYTF. The CDR3 DNA reads as TGTGCCAGCAGTGAGGCCCTGGGCTACACCTTC.

This clonotype was counted a few times. J is TRBJ2-5 and V is TRBV7-2, with D possibly matching TRBD1 (7 bases). Germline V gene data show CDR1 as SGHTA and CDR2 as FQGNSA. Trimming removed 5 bases from V and 4 bases from J, with 17 bases in between. This CDR3 is built from 15 residues. In DNA form, the CDR3 reads TGTGCCAGCAGCCCGCAGGGGGGATTTCCAGAGACCCAGTACTTC. Its protein product is CASSPQGGFPETQYF.

V is TRBV6-6 and J is TRBJ1-4; perhaps TRBD1 as D (6 bases). The germline V and J ends were trimmed by 4 bases and 7 bases, with 16 bases remaining between them. The CDR3 totals 15 residues. Germline V gene sequence: CDR1 MNHNY, CDR2 SVGAGI (reference sequence). The CDR3 DNA reads as TGTGCCAGCAGTTCCGAACAGGGTTGGCGTGAAAAACTGTTTTTT. It is translated as CASSSEQGWREKLFF.

The chain has TRBV14 and TRBJ2-1, with a weak D call TRBD1 (5 bases). V was cut by 0 bases and J by 7 bases, with 16 bases left in between. The germline gives CDR1 SGHDN, CDR2 FVKESK. CDR3 length: 16 residues. CDR3 bases: TGTGCCAGCAGCCAAGATATAGGCTTAGGGGCAAATGAGCAGTTCTTC. This translates into CASSQDIGLGANEQFF.

This chain joins TRBV11-2 and TRBJ2-5, with D tentatively TRBD2 (7 bases). V lost 5 bases to trimming and J lost 9 bases, with 13 bases between them. The germline gives CDR1 SGHAT, CDR2 FQNNGV. This CDR3 comprises 12 residues. CDR3 DNA: TGTGCCAGCAGCCTAACAGGGAGGGCCCAGTACTTC. It codes for CASSLTGRAQYF.

This chain links TRBV20-1 with TRBJ2-5; 7 nucleotides agree with TRBD2. The CDR3 loop spans 15 amino acids. The ends lost 0 bases at V and 1 base at J; junction bases unmatched: 5. The germline gives CDR1 DFQATT, CDR2 SNEGSKA (reference sequence). CDR3 sequence reads: CSARDVASGQETQYF. In DNA, the CDR3 is TGCAGTGCTAGAGATGTGGCTAGCGGCCAAGAGACCCAGTACTTC.

J is TRBJ2-7 and V is TRBV5-6; D possibly corresponds to TRBD2 (5 bases). Trimming left V 4 bases short and J 3 bases short, with 20 bases between. CDR1 and CDR2 (germline): SGHDT, YYEEEE. CDR3 length equals 16 residues. The CDR3 DNA is TGTGCCAGCAGCCGGGGTAGGGCGCACAGTATCTACGAGCAGTACTTC. Translating it yields CASSRGRAHSIYEQYF.

Here the CDR3 DNA reads TGCAGTGCTAGTGCCTTGGGGGGCCTGAATGAAAAACTGTTTTTT. This translates into CSASALGGLNEKLFF. The gene calls are TRBV20-1 and TRBJ1-4; possibly TRBD1 for D (6 bases). Germline lookup yields CDR1 DFQATT and CDR2 SNEGSKA (reference sequence). V was pared by 3 bases and J by 5 bases, with 16 bases between. This CDR3 region has 15 residues.

This clonotype was counted only a few times. The V gene is TRBV4-1, the J gene TRBJ1-4; no firm D call. The V gene lost 5 bases and the J gene lost 4 bases, with 17 bases spanning the gap. Germline V gene lookup returns CDR1 MGHRA and CDR2 YSYEKL. The CDR3 runs to 16 residues. The CDR3 DNA reads TGCGCCAGCAGCGAAAGAATCACTCCGGGTAATGAAAAACTGTTTTTT. Translating it yields CASSERITPGNEKLFF.